This TCR beta chain appears in the sequencing data of a study of T cell responses to AZD1222 COVID-19 vaccine. Study findings and constraints: Researchers took repertoire samples only after the peak T cell response had come.

The method was immunoSEQ multiplex PCR; TCRdb's version includes in-frame clones alone and lacks a portion of them. The table has 130,000 or so clones, more than 85% seen once; the top ten hold under 2%. With regard to this clone: Its antigen is unidentified.

This material consisted of peripheral blood, taken 28 days after the second AZD1222 dose. This clonotype originated in an adult who received the AZD1222 COVID-19 vaccine.

This CDR3 is CASSLDRRNSPLHF. CDR3 coding DNA: TGTGCCAGCAGTCTAGACAGGAGAAATTCACCCCTCCACTTT. The chain links TRBV27 to TRBJ1-6; possibly TRBD1 for D (6 bases). V lost 5 bases, J lost 7 bases, and 12 bases lay in between. The germline CDR1 and CDR2 sequences are MNHEY and SMNVEV (reference sequence). CDR3 length equals 14 residues.